The T cell receptor beta chain described here comes from a study of siplizumab effects on memory and regulatory T cells. Whole-study findings and limits: Siplizumab, the agent tested, significantly reduced alloreactive sequences traceable to unstimulated CD4+ memory cells. Sequences below about 10^-5 frequency were poorly captured, limiting mapping of alloreactive clones. No naive or memory phenotype could be assigned to roughly 80-95% of proliferating clones. The mean Treg-derived percentage of mappable alloreactive CD4+ clones was approximately 70% with siplizumab compared with about 27% in controls.

Measured with immunoSEQ multiplex PCR; TCRdb has only the in-frame clones, and not every one. This table has about 72,000 clones, around 90% appearing once. With respect to this clone: The antigen remains unidentified.

This TCR was recovered from a human donor in good health. The specimen was CD8+ T cells sorted from blood.

CDR3 sequence reads: CASPNALTTYEQYF. The CDR3 nucleotides are TGTGCCAGCCCCAACGCCTTAACCACCTACGAGCAGTACTTC. The genes are TRBV21-1 and TRBJ2-7. TRBV21-1 is termed a pseudogene. The CDR3 contains 14 residues.